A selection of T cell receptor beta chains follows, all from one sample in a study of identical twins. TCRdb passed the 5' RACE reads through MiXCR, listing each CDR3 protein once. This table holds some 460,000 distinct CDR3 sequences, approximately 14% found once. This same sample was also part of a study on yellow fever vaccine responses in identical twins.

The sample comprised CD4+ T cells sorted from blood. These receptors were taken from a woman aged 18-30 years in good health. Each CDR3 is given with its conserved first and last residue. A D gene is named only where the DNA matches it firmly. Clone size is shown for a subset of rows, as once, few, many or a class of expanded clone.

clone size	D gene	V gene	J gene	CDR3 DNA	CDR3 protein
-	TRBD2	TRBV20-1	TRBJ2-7	TGCAGTGCTAGACGGTACCTAGCGGGATCCTACGAGCAGTACTTC	CSARRYLAGSYEQYF
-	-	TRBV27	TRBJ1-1	TGTGCCAGCAGCAGGGGTCGCGGCACTGAAGCTTTCTTT	CASSRGRGTEAFF
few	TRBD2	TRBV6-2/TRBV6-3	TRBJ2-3	TGTGCCAGCAGCCGGACTAGCGGATTCACAGATACGCAGTATTTT	CASSRTSGFTDTQYF
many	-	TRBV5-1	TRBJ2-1	TGCGCCAGCAGCTTGTCTAGCTTCGGTGAGCAGTTCTTC	CASSLSSFGEQFF
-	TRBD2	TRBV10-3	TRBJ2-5	TGTGCCTCAAGACTAGCGGGAGACGAGACCCAGTACTTC	CASRLAGDETQYF
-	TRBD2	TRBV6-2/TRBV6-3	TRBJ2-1	TGTGCCAGCAGACCACTAGCGAACAATGAGCAGTTCTTC	CASRPLANNEQFF
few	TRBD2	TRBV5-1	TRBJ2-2	TGCGCCAGCAGCTCCCTTCCCCTAGCGGGAGGCTACGGCGGGGAGCTGTTTTTT	CASSSLPLAGGYGGELFF
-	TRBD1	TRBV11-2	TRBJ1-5	TGTGCCAGCAGCTTTGTACAGGGGACGGGTCAGCCCCAGCATTTT	CASSFVQGTGQPQHF
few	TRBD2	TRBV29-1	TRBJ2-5	TGCAGCGTTGAACTAGCGGTGAAAGAGACCCAGTACTTC	CSVELAVKETQYF
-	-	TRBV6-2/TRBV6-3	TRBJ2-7	TGTGCCAGTTTGACCGGGACCAGCTACGAGCAGTACTTC	CASLTGTSYEQYF
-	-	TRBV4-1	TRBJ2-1	TGCGCCAGCAGCCGCGACGGGGGCCTCCCCAATGAGCAGTTCTTC	CASSRDGGLPNEQFF
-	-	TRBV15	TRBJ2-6	TGTGCCACCAGCAGAGATAGCGAGCTCACACGCTCTGGGGCCAACGTCCTGACTTTC	CATSRDSELTRSGANVLTF
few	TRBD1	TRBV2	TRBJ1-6	TGTGCCAGCAGCCAGGGGGTAACGCCCCTCCACTTT	CASSQGVTPLHF
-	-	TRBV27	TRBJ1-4	TGTGCCAGCAGTTCCCCAGGGACAACTAATGAAAAACTGTTTTTT	CASSSPGTTNEKLFF
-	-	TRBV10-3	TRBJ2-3	TGTGCCATCAGTGATCTGGCAGATACGCAGTATTTT	CAISDLADTQYF
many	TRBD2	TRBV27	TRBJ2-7	TGTGCCAGCAGTCCGGGACTAGCGGGGACCTACGAGCAGTACTTC	CASSPGLAGTYEQYF
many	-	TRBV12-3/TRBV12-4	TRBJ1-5	TGTGCCAGCAGTTTACGGGGCAGCTATAGCAATCAGCCCCAGCATTTT	CASSLRGSYSNQPQHF
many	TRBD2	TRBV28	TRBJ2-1	TGTGCCAGCAGTTTGCTAGCGGGATTGAGGAAGTTCTTC	CASSLLAGLRKFF
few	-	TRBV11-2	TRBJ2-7	TGTGCCAGCAGCCTCAATTCGGACGGGAGCTCCTACGAGCAGTACTTC	CASSLNSDGSSYEQYF
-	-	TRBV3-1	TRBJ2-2	TGTGCCAGCAGCCAAGATCTGATCGGGTGGAGGGGCACCGGGGAGCTGTTTTTT	CASSQDLIGWRGTGELFF
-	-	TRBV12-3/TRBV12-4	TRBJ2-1	TGTGCCAGCAGGCCCGATGGGCGTGGTGAGCAGTTCTTC	CASRPDGRGEQFF
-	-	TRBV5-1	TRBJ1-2	TGCGCCAGCAGCCTGGGCTACAGCCGTTCTAACTATGGCTACACCTTC	CASSLGYSRSNYGYTF
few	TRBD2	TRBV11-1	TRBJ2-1	TGTGCCAGCAGCCCCCTCGGGGTAGCGGGATACTCCTACAATGAGCAGTTCTTC	CASSPLGVAGYSYNEQFF
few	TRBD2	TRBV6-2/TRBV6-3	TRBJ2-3	TGTGCCAGTGGAACCGGGACTAGACAGTATTTT	CASGTGTRQYF
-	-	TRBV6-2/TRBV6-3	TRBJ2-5	TGTGCCAGCAGCCCCTCGAGTAGTCTGCAAGAGACCCAGTACTTC	CASSPSSSLQETQYF
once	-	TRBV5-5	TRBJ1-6	TGTGCCAGCAGTTCCGATGACGGTCGTAATTCACCCCTCCACTTT	CASSSDDGRNSPLHF
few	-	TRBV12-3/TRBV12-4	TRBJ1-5	TGTGCCAGCAGAGAAAGGGGAGGGGATCAGCCCCAGCATTTT	CASRERGGDQPQHF
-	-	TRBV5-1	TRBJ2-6	TGCGCCAGCAGTCAACTACGCTCTGGGGCCAACGTCCTGACTTTC	CASSQLRSGANVLTF
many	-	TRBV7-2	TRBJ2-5	TGTGCCAGCAGCTTATCTAGCACAGAGACCCAGTACTTC	CASSLSSTETQYF
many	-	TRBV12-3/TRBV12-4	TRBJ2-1	TGTGCCAGCAGTCAAGGACTCAGGGTGGCCTACAATGAGCAGTTCTTC	CASSQGLRVAYNEQFF
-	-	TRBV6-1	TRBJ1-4	TGTGCCAGCAAGGAAGGTGAAAAACTGTTTTTT	CASKEGEKLFF
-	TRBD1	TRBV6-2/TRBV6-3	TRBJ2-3	TGTGCCACTGAAAGGGGGCGTTGGGCAGATACGCAGTATTTT	CATERGRWADTQYF
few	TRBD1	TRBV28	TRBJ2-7	TGTGCCACCCCTCCAGGACAGGGGGCCGAGCAGTACTTC	CATPPGQGAEQYF
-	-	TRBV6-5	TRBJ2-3	TGTGCCAGCAGTTACGCGAGCGGGTCCGCCACAGATACGCAGTATTTT	CASSYASGSATDTQYF